The clone carrying this TCR beta chain was seen a few times. What it recognizes is unknown. The CDR3 runs 18 residues. The junction had 7 bases not matched to a gene; V was cut back by 1 base and J by 4 bases. The germline gives CDR1 LNHNV, CDR2 YYDKDF (reference sequence). These data come from a study of radiotherapy plus CTLA-4 blockade in lung cancer. Looking at the study overall: In around 19% of patients, objective responses were seen; roughly 30% had disease control.

Chemo-refractory metastatic non-small-cell lung cancer patients underwent focal radiation alongside CTLA-4 blockade with ipilimumab. Study results and limitations: Dynamics of early blood T cell clones, together with interferon-beta, were reportedly the best predictors of response. There was expansion of tumor-derived TCR clones in blood after radiotherapy plus ipilimumab.

The protocol was immunoSEQ multiplex PCR, while the TCRdb copy is restricted to in-frame clones and leaves out a portion. The table shows some 110,000 clones, with roughly 80% occurring only once. The TCR was taken from a human donor with non-small cell lung cancer that progressed on radiotherapy plus ipilimumab. Some clones in this sample may be carry-over from other donors' samples. The starting material was peripheral blood, obtained from a patient treated with radiotherapy plus ipilimumab. This sequence joins TRBV15 and TRBJ2-5; 15 positions match TRBD2. The CDR3 reads CATSRGTSGGAWGETQYF. The CDR3 DNA follows: TGTGCCACCAGCAGAGGGACTAGCGGGGGGGCATGGGGAGAGACCCAGTACTTC.